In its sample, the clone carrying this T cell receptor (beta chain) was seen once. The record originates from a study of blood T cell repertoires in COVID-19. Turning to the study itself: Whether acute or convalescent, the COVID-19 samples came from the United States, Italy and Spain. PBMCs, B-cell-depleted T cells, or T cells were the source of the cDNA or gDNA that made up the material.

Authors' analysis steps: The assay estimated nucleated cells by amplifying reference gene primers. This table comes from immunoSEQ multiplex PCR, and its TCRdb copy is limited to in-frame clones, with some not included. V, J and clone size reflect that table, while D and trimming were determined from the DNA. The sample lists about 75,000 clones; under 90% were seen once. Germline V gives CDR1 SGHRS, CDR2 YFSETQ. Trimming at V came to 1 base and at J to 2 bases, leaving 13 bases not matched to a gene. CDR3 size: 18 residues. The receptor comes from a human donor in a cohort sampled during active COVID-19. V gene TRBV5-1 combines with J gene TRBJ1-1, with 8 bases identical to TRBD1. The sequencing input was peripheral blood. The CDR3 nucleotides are TGCGCCAGCAGCTTGACAGTGGAGCGGGGACAGGCTAACACTGAAGCTTTCTTT. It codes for CASSLTVERGQANTEAFF.